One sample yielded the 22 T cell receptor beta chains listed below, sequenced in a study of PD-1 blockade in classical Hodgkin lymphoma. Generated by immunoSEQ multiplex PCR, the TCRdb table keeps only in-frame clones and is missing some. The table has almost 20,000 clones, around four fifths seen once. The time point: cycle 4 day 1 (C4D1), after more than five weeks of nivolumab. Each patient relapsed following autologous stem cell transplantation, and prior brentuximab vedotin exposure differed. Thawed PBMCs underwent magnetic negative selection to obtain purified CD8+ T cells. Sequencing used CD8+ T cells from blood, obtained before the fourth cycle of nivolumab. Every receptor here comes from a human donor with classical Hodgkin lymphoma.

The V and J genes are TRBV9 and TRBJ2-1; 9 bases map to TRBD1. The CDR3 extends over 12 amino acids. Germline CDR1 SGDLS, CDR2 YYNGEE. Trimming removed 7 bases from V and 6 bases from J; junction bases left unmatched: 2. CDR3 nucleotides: TGTGCCAGCGGGGGACAGGGCAATGAGCAGTTCTTC. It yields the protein CASGGQGNEQFF.

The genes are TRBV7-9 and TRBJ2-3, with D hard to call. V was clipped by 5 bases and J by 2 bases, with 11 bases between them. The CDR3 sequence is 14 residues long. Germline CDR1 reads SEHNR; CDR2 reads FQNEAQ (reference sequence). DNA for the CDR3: TGTGCCAGCAGCCCCCTGGCGTCCACAGATACGCAGTATTTT. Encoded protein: CASSPLASTDTQYF.

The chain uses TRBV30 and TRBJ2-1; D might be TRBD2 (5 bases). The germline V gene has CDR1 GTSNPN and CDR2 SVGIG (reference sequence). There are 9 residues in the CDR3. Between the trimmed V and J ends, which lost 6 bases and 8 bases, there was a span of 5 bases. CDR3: CACGDEQFF. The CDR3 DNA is TGTGCCTGCGGGGATGAGCAGTTCTTC. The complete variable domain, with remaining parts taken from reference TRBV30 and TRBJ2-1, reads SQTIHQWPATLVQPVGSPLSLECTVEGTSNPNLYWYRQAAGRGLQLLFYSVGIGQISSEVPQNLSASRPQDRQFILSSKKLLLSDSGFYLCACGDEQFFGPGTRLTVL.

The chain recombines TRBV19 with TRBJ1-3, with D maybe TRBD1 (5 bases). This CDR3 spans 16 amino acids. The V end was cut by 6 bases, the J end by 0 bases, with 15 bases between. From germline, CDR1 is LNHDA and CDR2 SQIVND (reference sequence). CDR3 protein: CASSTLAGTSGNTIYF. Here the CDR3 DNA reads TGTGCCAGTAGCACTCTGGCGGGGACCTCTGGAAACACCATATATTTT. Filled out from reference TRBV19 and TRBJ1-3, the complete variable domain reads DGGITQSPKYLFRKEGQNVTLSCEQNLNHDAMYWYRQDPGQGLRLIYYSQIVNDFQKGDIAEGYSVSREKKESFPLTVTSAQKNPTAFYLCASSTLAGTSGNTIYFGEGSWLTVV.

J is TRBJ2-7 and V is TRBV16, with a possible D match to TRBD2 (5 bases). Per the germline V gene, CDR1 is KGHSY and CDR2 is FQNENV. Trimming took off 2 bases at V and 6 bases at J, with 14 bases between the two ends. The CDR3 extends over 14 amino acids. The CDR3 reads CASSQSRGPGEQYF. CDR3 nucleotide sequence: TGTGCCAGCAGCCAAAGTAGAGGGCCCGGCGAGCAGTACTTC.

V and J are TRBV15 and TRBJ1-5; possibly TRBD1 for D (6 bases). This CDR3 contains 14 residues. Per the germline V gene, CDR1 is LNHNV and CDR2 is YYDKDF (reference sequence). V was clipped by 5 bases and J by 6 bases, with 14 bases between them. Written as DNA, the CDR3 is TGTGCCACCAGCGAGCTGGGGGCGGGTCAGCCCCAGCATTTT. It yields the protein CATSELGAGQPQHF.

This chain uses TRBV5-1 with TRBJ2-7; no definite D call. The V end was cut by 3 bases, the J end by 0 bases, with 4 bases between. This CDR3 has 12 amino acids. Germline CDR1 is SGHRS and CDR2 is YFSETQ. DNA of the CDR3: TGCGCCAGCAGCTACAACTCCTACGAGCAGTACTTC. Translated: CASSYNSYEQYF.

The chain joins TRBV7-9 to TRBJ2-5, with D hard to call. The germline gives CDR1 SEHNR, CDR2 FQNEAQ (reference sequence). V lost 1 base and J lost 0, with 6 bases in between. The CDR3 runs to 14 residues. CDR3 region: CASSLDPYQETQYF. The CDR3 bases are TGTGCCAGCAGCTTAGATCCCTACCAAGAGACCCAGTACTTC.

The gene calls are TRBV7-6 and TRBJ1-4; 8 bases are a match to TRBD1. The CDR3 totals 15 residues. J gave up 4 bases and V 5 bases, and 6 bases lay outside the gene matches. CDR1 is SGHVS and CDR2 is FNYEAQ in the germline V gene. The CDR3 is CASSPDRGSNEKLFF. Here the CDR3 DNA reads TGTGCCAGCAGCCCAGACAGGGGAAGTAATGAAAAACTGTTTTTT.

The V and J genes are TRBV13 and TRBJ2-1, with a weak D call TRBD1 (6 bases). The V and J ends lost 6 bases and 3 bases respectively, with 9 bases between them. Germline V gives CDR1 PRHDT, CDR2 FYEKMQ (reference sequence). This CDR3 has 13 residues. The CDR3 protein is CASSQDSYNEQFF. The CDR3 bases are TGTGCCAGCAGTCAGGACAGCTACAATGAGCAGTTCTTC.

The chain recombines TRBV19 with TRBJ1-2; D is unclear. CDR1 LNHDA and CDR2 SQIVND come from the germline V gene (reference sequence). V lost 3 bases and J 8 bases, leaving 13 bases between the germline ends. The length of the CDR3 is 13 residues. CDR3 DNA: TGTGCCAGTAGTATCGGCAGTCGGTGGGGCTACACCTTC. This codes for CASSIGSRWGYTF.

CDR3 nucleotide sequence: TGTGCCAGCAGCACAGGCGGATTCTATGGCTACACCTTC. Protein sequence: CASSTGGFYGYTF. The chain couples TRBV28 to TRBJ1-2; tentatively, D is TRBD1 (5 bases). V shed 6 bases and J shed 4 bases, with 12 bases lying between them. CDR1 and CDR2 (germline): MDHEN, SYDVKM. This CDR3 is 13 amino acids long.

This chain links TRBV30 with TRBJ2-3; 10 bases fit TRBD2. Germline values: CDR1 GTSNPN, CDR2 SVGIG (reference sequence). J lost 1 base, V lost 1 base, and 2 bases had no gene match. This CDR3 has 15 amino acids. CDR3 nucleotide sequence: TGTGCCTGGAGTGCCGGGACTAGCGGCACAGATACGCAGTATTTT. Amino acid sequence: CAWSAGTSGTDTQYF.

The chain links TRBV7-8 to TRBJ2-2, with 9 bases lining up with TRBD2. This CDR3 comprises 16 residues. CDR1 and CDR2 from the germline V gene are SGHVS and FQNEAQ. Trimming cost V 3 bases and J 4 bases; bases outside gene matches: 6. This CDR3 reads CASSFGLATRTGELFF. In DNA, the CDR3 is TGTGCCAGCAGCTTCGGACTAGCGACTCGCACCGGGGAGCTGTTTTTT.

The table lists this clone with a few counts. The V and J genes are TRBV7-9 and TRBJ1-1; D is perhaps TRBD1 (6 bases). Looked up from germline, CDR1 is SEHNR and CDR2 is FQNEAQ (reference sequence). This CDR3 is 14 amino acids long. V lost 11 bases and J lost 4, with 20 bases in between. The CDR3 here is CAVSKGGIATEAFF. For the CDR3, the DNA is TGTGCCGTGTCCAAAGGGGGAATAGCCACTGAAGCTTTCTTT. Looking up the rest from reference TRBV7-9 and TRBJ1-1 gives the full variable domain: DTGVSQNPRHKITKRGQNVTFRCDPISEHNRLYWYRQTLGQGPEFLTYFQNEAQLEKSRLLSDRFSAERPKGSFSTLEIQRTEQGDSAMYLCAVSKGGIATEAFFGQGTRLTVV.

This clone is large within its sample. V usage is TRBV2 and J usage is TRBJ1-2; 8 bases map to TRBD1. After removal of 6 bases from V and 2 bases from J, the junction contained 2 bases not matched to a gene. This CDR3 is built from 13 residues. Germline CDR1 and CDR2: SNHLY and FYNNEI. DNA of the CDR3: TGTGCCAGCAGAGGGGACAGGAACTATGGCTACACCTTC. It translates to CASRGDRNYGYTF.

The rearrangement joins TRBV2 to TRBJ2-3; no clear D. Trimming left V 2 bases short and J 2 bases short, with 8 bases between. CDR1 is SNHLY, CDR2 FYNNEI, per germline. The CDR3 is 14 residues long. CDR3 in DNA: TGTGCCAGCAGTGAATCCCAGATCACAGATACGCAGTATTTT. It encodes CASSESQITDTQYF.

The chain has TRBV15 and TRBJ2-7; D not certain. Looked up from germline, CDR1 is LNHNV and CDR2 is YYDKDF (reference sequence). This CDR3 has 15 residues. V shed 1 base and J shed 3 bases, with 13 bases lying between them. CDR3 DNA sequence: TGTGCCACCAGCAGAGTGGACCCCTCCGACTACGAGCAGTACTTC. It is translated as CATSRVDPSDYEQYF. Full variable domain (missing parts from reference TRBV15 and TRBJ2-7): DAMVIQNPRYQVTQFGKPVTLSCSQTLNHNVMYWYQQKSSQAPKLLFHYYDKDFNNEADTPDNFQSRRPNTSFCFLDIRSPGLGDTAMYLCATSRVDPSDYEQYFGPGTRLTVT.

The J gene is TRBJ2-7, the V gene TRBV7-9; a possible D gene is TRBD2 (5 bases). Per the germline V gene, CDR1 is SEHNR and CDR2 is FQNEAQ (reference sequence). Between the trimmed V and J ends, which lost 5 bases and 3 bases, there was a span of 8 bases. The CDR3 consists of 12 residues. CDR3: CASSQRGYEQYF. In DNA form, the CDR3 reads TGTGCCAGCAGCCAACGGGGCTACGAGCAGTACTTC.

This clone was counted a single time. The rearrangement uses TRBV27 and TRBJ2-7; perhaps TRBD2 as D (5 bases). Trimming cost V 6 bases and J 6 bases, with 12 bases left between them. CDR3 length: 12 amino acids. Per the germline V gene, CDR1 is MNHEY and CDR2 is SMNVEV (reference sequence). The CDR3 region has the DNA TGTGCCAGCAGCCCCTTGGGAGCCGAGCAGTACTTC. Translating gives CASSPLGAEQYF.

The CDR3 sequence: CASSLLGGDEQYF. In DNA, the CDR3 is TGTGCCAGCAGTTTATTGGGCGGGGACGAGCAGTACTTC. This chain joins TRBV27 and TRBJ2-7, with D maybe TRBD2 (6 bases). Germline V CDR1 and CDR2: MNHEY, SMNVEV (reference sequence). The ends were cut back, 1 base at V and 5 bases at J, with 9 bases in the middle. The CDR3 totals 13 residues.

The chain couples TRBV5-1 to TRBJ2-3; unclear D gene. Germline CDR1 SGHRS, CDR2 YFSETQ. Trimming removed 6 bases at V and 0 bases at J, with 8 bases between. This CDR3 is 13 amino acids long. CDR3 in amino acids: CASTESSTDTQYF. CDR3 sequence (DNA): TGCGCCAGCACCGAGTCTAGCACAGATACGCAGTATTTT.